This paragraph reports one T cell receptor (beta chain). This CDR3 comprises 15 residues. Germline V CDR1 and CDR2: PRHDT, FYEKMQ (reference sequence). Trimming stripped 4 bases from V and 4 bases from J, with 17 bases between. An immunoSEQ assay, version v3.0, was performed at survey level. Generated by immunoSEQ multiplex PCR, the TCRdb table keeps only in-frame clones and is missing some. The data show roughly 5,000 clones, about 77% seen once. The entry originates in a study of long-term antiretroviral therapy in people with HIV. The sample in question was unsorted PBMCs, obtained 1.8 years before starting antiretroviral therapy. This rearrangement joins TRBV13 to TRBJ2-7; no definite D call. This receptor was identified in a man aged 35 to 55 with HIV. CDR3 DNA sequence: TGTGCCAGCAGCTCCCCCATTAGAAAAGCTTACGAGCAGTACTTC. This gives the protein CASSSPIRKAYEQYF.